These 32 T cell receptor beta chains share one sample of origin, sequenced in a study of identical twins. A single record per CDR3 protein comes from TCRdb applying MiXCR to the 5' RACE reads. The sample shows more than 200,000 distinct CDR3 sequences, about an eighth of them seen only once. Sequencing was carried out using memory (CD45RO+) T cells sorted from blood. The receptors originated from a young woman in good health.

Only a few counts were recorded for this clonotype. The chain couples TRBV7-2 to TRBJ2-5, with TRBD1 matching 7 bases. The ends lost 5 bases at V and 5 bases at J; junction bases unmatched: 8. CDR3 length: 14 amino acids. The germline gives CDR1 SGHTA, CDR2 FQGNSA. The CDR3 DNA reads as TGTGCCAGCAGCACCGGGACAGTAGACGAGACCCAGTACTTC. It specifies CASSTGTVDETQYF.

The chain is built from TRBV5-4 and TRBJ2-5; TRBD2 matches 16 bases. Trimming took 2 bases from V and 1 from J; bases not matched to a gene: 5. This CDR3 region has 18 residues. Germline CDR1 is SGHNT and CDR2 is YYREEE (reference sequence). The DNA of the CDR3 is TGTGCCAGCAGCTTAGGGACTAGCGGGAGGGCCAGCCAAGAGACCCAGTACTTC. Amino acid sequence: CASSLGTSGRASQETQYF.

This clonotype was observed a few times. This sequence joins TRBV20-1 and TRBJ2-7, with TRBD2 as a possible D gene (6 bases). V lost 0 bases and J 7 bases, leaving 16 bases between the germline ends. Germline values: CDR1 DFQATT, CDR2 SNEGSKA (reference sequence). CDR3 length equals 14 residues. The CDR3: CSAREGGAAGEQYF. Written as DNA, the CDR3 is TGCAGTGCTAGAGAGGGAGGAGCAGCCGGGGAGCAGTACTTC.

The table lists this clonotype with a few counts. The chain combines TRBV20-1 with TRBJ2-7, with D possibly TRBD2 on 6 matching bases. The V and J ends lost 3 bases and 3 bases respectively, with 15 bases between them. The CDR3 extends over 14 amino acids. Per the germline V gene, CDR1 is DFQATT and CDR2 is SNEGSKA (reference sequence). The CDR3 DNA is TGCAGTGCTAGTCTGACTAGAAAGGTCTACGAGCAGTACTTC. This encodes CSASLTRKVYEQYF.

The CDR3 nucleotides read TGTGCCAGCAGTTATGGATACTACGAGCAGTACTTC. Protein: CASSYGYYEQYF. The J gene is TRBJ2-7, the V gene TRBV12-3 or TRBV12-4; D not resolved. The CDR3 has 12 amino acids. The V gene lost 4 bases and the J gene lost 3 bases, with 7 bases spanning the gap.

A few counts support this clonotype. This chain uses TRBV12-3 or TRBV12-4 with TRBJ2-3; TRBD2 matches at 7 bases. V gave up 8 bases and J gave up 1 base; unmatched junction bases: 6. The CDR3 covers 14 residues. The CDR3 is CASGRTRGTDTQYF. As DNA, the CDR3 is TGTGCCAGCGGGCGGACTAGGGGCACAGATACGCAGTATTTT.

This CDR3 reads CASSPRRGDTEAFF. The CDR3 DNA follows: TGTGCCAGCAGTCCTCGCAGGGGGGACACTGAAGCTTTCTTT. The chain is built from TRBV12-3 or TRBV12-4 and TRBJ1-1; 7 bases are a match to TRBD1. The CDR3 length is 14 residues. V dropped 5 bases and J dropped 3; count of bases not matched to a gene: 6.

The chain links TRBV9 to TRBJ2-3; no clear D. CDR1 is SGDLS, CDR2 YYNGEE, per germline. The V end lost 4 bases, the J end lost 5 bases, and 8 bases lay between the germline ends. The CDR3 covers 12 residues. CDR3 in amino acids: CASSPRLDTQYF. CDR3 nucleotide sequence: TGTGCCAGCAGCCCCCGACTAGATACGCAGTATTTT.

This clonotype was observed a handful of times. The chain combines TRBV19 with TRBJ2-1; 9 bases match TRBD2. The trim removed 9 bases at V and 6 bases at J, leaving 9 bases unmatched. The length of the CDR3 is 14 residues. The V gene's germline CDR1 is LNHDA and CDR2 SQIVND (reference sequence). The CDR3: CASSGLAGFNEQFF. In DNA, the CDR3 is TGTGCCAGCAGTGGGCTAGCGGGGTTCAATGAGCAGTTCTTC.

This rearrangement joins TRBV2 to TRBJ2-5; a possible D gene is TRBD1 (6 bases). V lost 4 bases, J lost 4 bases, and 19 bases lay in between. The CDR3 runs to 16 residues. CDR1 is SNHLY and CDR2 is FYNNEI in the germline V gene. The chain's CDR3 is CASSGQVQGTRETQYF. CDR3 in DNA: TGTGCCAGCAGTGGGCAAGTTCAGGGGACCAGAGAGACCCAGTACTTC.

The table lists this clonotype with a few counts. V is TRBV7-2 and J is TRBJ2-2; no reliable D call. CDR1 SGHTA and CDR2 FQGNSA come from the germline V gene. V gave up 1 base and J gave up 5 bases, with 14 bases separating them. CDR3 length: 16 residues. Written as DNA, the CDR3 is TGTGCCAGCAGCTTAGTGGCCGGCAGTCAAACCGGGGAGCTGTTTTTT. This gives the protein CASSLVAGSQTGELFF.

The chain joins TRBV19 to TRBJ2-1, with D unresolved. Trimming took 5 bases from V and 9 from J, leaving 11 bases between them. Germline CDR1 and CDR2: LNHDA and SQIVND (reference sequence). The CDR3 contains 12 residues. The CDR3 loop is CASSSRFREQFF. As DNA, the CDR3 is TGTGCCAGTAGTTCTCGCTTTCGTGAGCAGTTCTTC.

This clonotype was recorded a few times. The V and J genes are TRBV4-1 and TRBJ1-1; D gene ambiguous. The CDR3 loop spans 13 amino acids. V was clipped by 5 bases and J by 5 bases, with 12 bases between them. Germline assignment: CDR1 MGHRA and CDR2 YSYEKL. This CDR3 reads CASSVSDWTEAFF. For the CDR3, the DNA is TGCGCCAGCAGCGTATCTGATTGGACTGAAGCTTTCTTT.

This clonotype was seen a few times. The chain has TRBV7-2 and TRBJ2-1, with D perhaps matching TRBD2 (6 bases). Germline values: CDR1 SGHTA, CDR2 FQGNSA. This CDR3 is 16 amino acids long. The ends were cut back, 2 bases at V and 2 bases at J, with 13 bases in the middle. CDR3 amino acids: CASSLSFSGTYNEQFF. Here the CDR3 DNA reads TGTGCCAGCAGCTTAAGTTTTAGCGGTACCTACAATGAGCAGTTCTTC.

V is TRBV7-9 and J is TRBJ2-3; 10 nucleotides align to TRBD2. V lost 5 bases and J lost 5; bases outside the gene matches: 10. From germline, CDR1 is SEHNR and CDR2 FQNEAQ (reference sequence). The CDR3 sequence is 16 residues long. CDR3 coding DNA: TGTGCCAGCAGCAAATCCGGGACTAGCGTCGTAGATACGCAGTATTTT. This encodes CASSKSGTSVVDTQYF.

This clonotype was seen more than once but under ten times. V and J are TRBV19 and TRBJ2-7; 7 nucleotides match TRBD2. Germline trimming cut 7 bases from V and 6 bases from J; bases unmatched to any gene: 9. Per the germline V gene, CDR1 is LNHDA and CDR2 is SQIVND (reference sequence). The length of the CDR3 is 13 residues. CDR3 sequence: CASTQVGGTEQYF. The CDR3 DNA sequence: TGTGCCAGTACCCAGGTGGGAGGGACCGAGCAGTACTTC.

This clonotype appeared many times. The chain links TRBV5-1 to TRBJ1-1; D gene uncertain. Looked up from germline, CDR1 is SGHRS and CDR2 is YFSETQ. V was cut by 0 bases and J by 0 bases, with 15 bases left in between. CDR3 length: 17 amino acids. The CDR3 nucleotides read TGCGCCAGCAGCTTGGGGGCGGTCCTCTCGATGAACACTGAAGCTTTCTTT. This codes for CASSLGAVLSMNTEAFF.

The V gene is TRBV5-1, the J gene TRBJ2-3; 11 bases match TRBD2. Germline V lookup: CDR1 SGHRS, CDR2 YFSETQ. The CDR3 totals 16 residues. J was trimmed by 6 bases and V by 4 bases; bases with no gene match: 10. In DNA, the CDR3 is TGCGCCAGCAGCCCTCTAGCGGGGGGTCAGCGGGATACGCAGTATTTT. As protein: CASSPLAGGQRDTQYF.

This clonotype was seen only a few times. V gene TRBV7-2 combines with J gene TRBJ2-7, with D maybe TRBD2 (6 bases). Per germline, CDR1 SGHTA and CDR2 FQGNSA. The CDR3 totals 14 residues. The V end lost 1 base, the J end lost 3 bases, and 10 bases lay between the germline ends. CDR3 protein: CASSLGDLYYEQYF. DNA for the CDR3: TGTGCCAGCAGCTTAGGGGACTTATACTACGAGCAGTACTTC.

This clonotype was counted between two and nine times. The chain uses TRBV4-3 and TRBJ2-3; TRBD2 aligns across 14 bases. The J segment lost 4 bases and the V segment lost 3 bases, leaving 6 bases of the junction unmatched. This CDR3 region has 17 residues. Germline loops: CDR1 LGHNA, CDR2 YSLEER. CDR3 in DNA: TGCGCCAGCAGCCACGGGACTAGCGGGAGTGGGGCAGATACGCAGTATTTT. Its translation: CASSHGTSGSGADTQYF.

This chain uses TRBV28 with TRBJ1-5; D is unresolved. Germline CDR1 MDHEN, CDR2 SYDVKM. CDR3 length equals 14 residues. V shed 7 bases and J shed 4 bases, with 14 bases lying between them. The CDR3 DNA is TGTGCCAGCACCCCATGGGGTGCTAATCAGCCCCAGCATTTT. Its translation: CASTPWGANQPQHF.

CDR3 DNA sequence: TGTGCCAGCAAAGTGAACACTGAAGCTTTCTTT. This gives the protein CASKVNTEAFF. This chain links TRBV6-2 or TRBV6-3 with TRBJ1-1; D not certain. The CDR3 is made up of 11 amino acids. From germline, CDR1 is MNHEY and CDR2 SVGEGT. V lost 7 bases, J lost 0 bases, and 3 bases lay in between.

The V and J genes are TRBV9 and TRBJ2-7; D may match TRBD1 or TRBD2 (6 bases each). V lost 0 bases to trimming and J lost 5 bases, with 15 bases between them. CDR1 is SGDLS, CDR2 YYNGEE, per germline. The CDR3 consists of 15 residues. CDR3 sequence (DNA): TGTGCCAGCAGCGTAGAGGGGGGCCCTTTCAACGAGCAGTACTTC. This gives the protein CASSVEGGPFNEQYF.

Only a few counts were recorded for this clonotype. This rearrangement joins TRBV7-6 to TRBJ2-7, with D tentatively TRBD1 (5 bases). There are 15 residues in the CDR3. Per germline, CDR1 SGHVS and CDR2 FNYEAQ. Between the trimmed V and J ends, which lost 3 bases and 1 base, there was a span of 13 bases. The chain's CDR3 is CASSFSAGLSYEQYF. In DNA form, the CDR3 reads TGTGCCAGCAGCTTCTCAGCAGGGTTGTCCTACGAGCAGTACTTC.

The chain employs TRBV15 and TRBJ1-5; D is undetermined. The CDR3 extends over 15 amino acids. Germline CDR1 LNHNV, CDR2 YYDKDF (reference sequence). Trimming removed 5 bases from V and 3 bases from J, with 14 bases in between. The CDR3 reads CATSRLDGYNQPQHF. In nucleotides, the CDR3 is TGTGCCACCAGCCGACTGGACGGCTACAATCAGCCCCAGCATTTT. Drawing the rest from reference TRBV15 and TRBJ1-5, the complete variable domain is DAMVIQNPRYQVTQFGKPVTLSCSQTLNHNVMYWYQQKSSQAPKLLFHYYDKDFNNEADTPDNFQSRRPNTSFCFLDIRSPGLGDTAMYLCATSRLDGYNQPQHFGDGTRLSIL.

Only a few counts were recorded for this clonotype. The rearrangement joins TRBV10-3 to TRBJ2-7, with TRBD1 matching 10 bases. The CDR3 is 13 residues long. Germline trimming cut 10 bases from V and 5 bases from J; bases unmatched to any gene: 8. Germline CDR1 and CDR2: ENHRY and SYGVKD. Written as DNA, the CDR3 is TGTGCCAACGGGGGACAGGGGAGTGACGAGCAGTACTTC. It yields the protein CANGGQGSDEQYF.

V and J are TRBV12-3 or TRBV12-4 and TRBJ2-7; perhaps TRBD2 as D (6 bases). This CDR3 has 14 residues. V was clipped by 3 bases and J by 5 bases, with 14 bases between them. CDR3 amino acids: CASSLLATAHEQYF. The CDR3 DNA reads as TGTGCCAGCAGTTTGCTAGCGACGGCCCACGAGCAGTACTTC.

DNA of the CDR3: TGCAGTGCGGGTCGATCATATGGCTACACCTTC. Translated, it gives CSAGRSYGYTF. The V call is TRBV20-1, the J call TRBJ1-2; D gene unclear. CDR3 length: 11 residues. The germline V gene has CDR1 DFQATT and CDR2 SNEGSKA (reference sequence). V was pared by 6 bases and J by 5 bases, with 10 bases between.

This rearrangement joins TRBV9 to TRBJ2-1, with a weak D call TRBD2 (5 bases). Germline CDR1 and CDR2: SGDLS and YYNGEE. The CDR3 runs to 14 residues. Trimming took 0 bases from V and 6 from J, leaving 10 bases between them. CDR3 protein: CASSVGSSINEQFF. Written as DNA, the CDR3 is TGTGCCAGCAGCGTAGGGTCTAGCATCAATGAGCAGTTCTTC.

The chain employs TRBV7-8 and TRBJ2-7, with 10 bases aligning to TRBD2. The CDR3 runs to 14 residues. CDR1 and CDR2 (germline): SGHVS, FQNEAQ. V dropped 1 base and J dropped 9; count of bases not matched to a gene: 6. CDR3 sequence: CASSLGASGSLQYF. CDR3 coding DNA: TGTGCCAGCAGCTTAGGGGCTAGCGGGAGTTTGCAGTACTTC.

The chain links TRBV6-1 to TRBJ2-5, with TRBD2 identical over 14 bases. This CDR3 region has 15 residues. Germline CDR1 MNHNS, CDR2 SASEGT. The V gene end was trimmed by 6 bases and the J gene end by 4 bases; junction bases not matched to a gene: 4. CDR3 sequence: CASRTSGGATETQYF. The DNA for the CDR3 is TGTGCCAGCAGGACTAGCGGGGGGGCCACAGAGACCCAGTACTTC.

In this sample, this clonotype turned up many times. V and J are TRBV5-1 and TRBJ1-1; unclear D gene. The CDR3 is 14 amino acids. Germline lookup yields CDR1 SGHRS and CDR2 YFSETQ. V lost 0 bases and J lost 3, with 9 bases in between. The CDR3 DNA is TGCGCCAGCAGCTTGGCCACGGGTGACACTGAAGCTTTCTTT. Translating gives CASSLATGDTEAFF. Variable domain in full (rest from reference TRBV5-1 and TRBJ1-1): KAGVTQTPRYLIKTRGQQVTLSCSPISGHRSVSWYQQTPGQGLQFLFEYFSETQRNKGNFPGRFSGRQFSNSRSEMNVSTLELGDSALYLCASSLATGDTEAFFGQGTRLTVV.